This TCR beta chain was captured by sequencing in a study of T cell repertoires in cytomegalovirus infection. Study in general: Matching HLA type, along with CMV infection, was indicated by public TCR beta signatures.

TCRdb passed the reads through MiXCR, listing each CDR3 protein once. The data show 170,000 or so distinct CDR3 sequences, about 15% seen once. Study-level points and caveats: Dominating the ex vivo response were HLA-C-restricted CMV-specific TCR beta clonotypes. Cumulative public TCR beta family frequency identified carriers of CMV plus the relevant HLA.

On this clonotype itself: As yet, its antigen is unknown.

V gave up 4 bases and J gave up 4 bases, with 15 bases separating them. From germline, CDR1 is MNHEY and CDR2 SMNVEV (reference sequence). The CDR3 has 15 residues. Sequenced: PBMCs. The chain combines TRBV27 with TRBJ2-3; the D gene is possibly TRBD2 (6 bases). The receptor comes from a human donor in good health (CMV status not recorded). Some clones in this sample may be carry-over from other donors' samples. CDR3 in amino acids: CASSSPRELADTQYF. In DNA, the CDR3 is TGTGCCAGCAGTTCCCCTCGGGAGCTCGCAGATACGCAGTATTTT.